A selection of T cell receptor beta chains follows, all from one sample in a study of T cells in Graves' hyperthyroidism and ophthalmopathy. Using its own MiXCR run on the multiplex PCR reads, TCRdb lists one record per CDR3 protein. The profile covers about 660,000 distinct CDR3 sequences, with 45% appearing a single time and roughly 7.2% taken by the ten largest. The sequencing input was peripheral blood or thyroid tissue (not recorded which). Receptor source: an adult man with Graves' disease, either hyperthyroidism or ophthalmopathy (not recorded which). Each CDR3 is given with its conserved first and last residue. The D gene is left open where the match is weak. The listing skips clone size in some rows; elsewhere it reads once, few, many or a size class.

d_gene: NA; j_gene: TRBJ1-1; abundance: NA; len: 16; v_gene: TRBV15; CDR3nt: TGTGCCACCTGCAGCGTCTCGGGACACTCGAACACTGAAGCTTTCTTT; CDR3aa: CATCSVSGHSNTEAFF
d_gene: NA; j_gene: TRBJ1-2; abundance: many; len: 12; v_gene: TRBV7-9; CDR3nt: TGTGCCAGCAGCTTACCGGGGCAAAGCTACACCTTC; CDR3aa: CASSLPGQSYTF
d_gene: NA; j_gene: TRBJ2-7; abundance: many; len: 15; v_gene: TRBV25-1; CDR3nt: TGTGCCAGCAGCACAACCGACACCCTTTACTACGAGCAGTACTTC; CDR3aa: CASSTTDTLYYEQYF
d_gene: TRBD2; j_gene: TRBJ2-5; abundance: few; len: 16; v_gene: TRBV20-1; CDR3nt: TGCAGTGCTAGACCGGGACTAGCGGGAGACGGAGAGACCCAGTACTTC; CDR3aa: CSARPGLAGDGETQYF
d_gene: NA; j_gene: TRBJ2-7; abundance: many; len: 13; v_gene: TRBV10-3; CDR3nt: TGTGCCATCAGTACTACATCTCGGGACGAGCAGTACTTC; CDR3aa: CAISTTSRDEQYF
d_gene: NA; j_gene: TRBJ2-7; abundance: many; len: 13; v_gene: TRBV7-8; CDR3nt: TGTGCCAGCAGCCCCGGGGAAGTCTACGAGCAGTACTTC; CDR3aa: CASSPGEVYEQYF
d_gene: NA; j_gene: TRBJ1-1; abundance: few; len: 15; v_gene: TRBV5-1; CDR3nt: TGCGCCAGCAGCTTGGTGGGGGCAAGGGGCGCTGAAGCTTTCTTT; CDR3aa: CASSLVGARGAEAFF
d_gene: TRBD1; j_gene: TRBJ1-2; abundance: few; len: 16; v_gene: TRBV7-3; CDR3nt: TGTGCCAGCAGCCCCTCCGGGACAGGGGGAGACTATGGCTACACCTTC; CDR3aa: CASSPSGTGGDYGYTF
d_gene: NA; j_gene: TRBJ1-6; abundance: few; len: 17; v_gene: TRBV7-3; CDR3nt: TGTGCCAGCAGCTCGGCCCGACAGCTAGCCTATAATTCACCCCTCCACTTT; CDR3aa: CASSSARQLAYNSPLHF
d_gene: TRBD1; j_gene: TRBJ2-5; abundance: NA; len: 16; v_gene: TRBV7-6; CDR3nt: TGTGCCAGCAGCTTAGCCGGCGGACAGGTTGGGGAGACCCAGTACTTC; CDR3aa: CASSLAGGQVGETQYF
d_gene: NA; j_gene: TRBJ1-6; abundance: NA; len: 13; v_gene: TRBV7-9; CDR3nt: TGTGCCAGCAGTCGGGGGGGGGAGGCACCCCTCCACTTT; CDR3aa: CASSRGGEAPLHF
d_gene: NA; j_gene: TRBJ1-3; abundance: few; len: 15; v_gene: TRBV7-2; CDR3nt: TGTGCCAGCAGCTTAGAAGGGATCTCTGGAAACACCATATATTTT; CDR3aa: CASSLEGISGNTIYF
d_gene: NA; j_gene: TRBJ1-6; abundance: many; len: 15; v_gene: TRBV2; CDR3nt: TGTGCCAGCAGTGTACAACAGGGTACAAATTCACCCCTCCACTTT; CDR3aa: CASSVQQGTNSPLHF
d_gene: TRBD2; j_gene: TRBJ2-1; abundance: NA; len: 17; v_gene: TRBV15; CDR3nt: TGTGCCACCAGCACGACTAGCGGGAGGGCCCCTGGCGATGAGCAGTTCTTC; CDR3aa: CATSTTSGRAPGDEQFF
d_gene: TRBD1; j_gene: TRBJ2-2; abundance: NA; len: 16; v_gene: TRBV12-3/TRBV12-4; CDR3nt: TGTGCCAGCAGTGGTTTGGCGACAGGGTTGGCCGGGGAGCTGTTTTTT; CDR3aa: CASSGLATGLAGELFF
d_gene: NA; j_gene: TRBJ2-7; abundance: many; len: 13; v_gene: TRBV4-1; CDR3nt: TGCGCCAGCAGCCAAGACCTTAGCTACGAGCAGTACTTC; CDR3aa: CASSQDLSYEQYF
d_gene: NA; j_gene: TRBJ1-4; abundance: NA; len: 15; v_gene: TRBV29-1; CDR3nt: TGCAGCGTGACCTGGGGGGGAGGACACAGCGAAAAACTGTTTTTT; CDR3aa: CSVTWGGGHSEKLFF
d_gene: NA; j_gene: TRBJ2-7; abundance: NA; len: 11; v_gene: TRBV29-1; CDR3nt: TGCAGCAGGTACGGGGGCGACGAGCAGTACTTC; CDR3aa: CSRYGGDEQYF
d_gene: NA; j_gene: TRBJ1-4; abundance: few; len: 13; v_gene: TRBV20-1; CDR3nt: TGCAGTGCTAGACACAGAGCTGGTGAAAAACTGTTTTTT; CDR3aa: CSARHRAGEKLFF
d_gene: TRBD1; j_gene: TRBJ2-7; abundance: few; len: 15; v_gene: TRBV6-6; CDR3nt: TGTGCCAGCAGTTTCACCGGGACAGGGGGCCAAGAGCAGTACTTC; CDR3aa: CASSFTGTGGQEQYF
d_gene: TRBD2; j_gene: TRBJ2-5; abundance: few; len: 15; v_gene: TRBV19; CDR3nt: TGTGCCAGTGGAGGGACTAGCGGGTACCAAGAGACCCAGTACTTC; CDR3aa: CASGGTSGYQETQYF
d_gene: NA; j_gene: TRBJ1-2; abundance: NA; len: 13; v_gene: TRBV7-8; CDR3nt: TGTGCCAGCAGCTTATGGGATGGCTATGGCTACACCTTC; CDR3aa: CASSLWDGYGYTF
d_gene: TRBD1; j_gene: TRBJ1-2; abundance: many; len: 15; v_gene: TRBV7-2; CDR3nt: TGTGCCAGCAACAGGGGTCGCAGCAGCTACTATGGCTACACCTTC; CDR3aa: CASNRGRSSYYGYTF
d_gene: TRBD1; j_gene: TRBJ1-1; abundance: many; len: 14; v_gene: TRBV6-5; CDR3nt: TGTGCCAGCAGTTACGGACAGGAGAACACTGAAGCTTTCTTT; CDR3aa: CASSYGQENTEAFF
d_gene: TRBD1; j_gene: TRBJ2-5; abundance: NA; len: 17; v_gene: TRBV4-3; CDR3nt: TGCGCCAGCAGCCGACGGGGCGGGACAGGGGGCCAAGAGACCCAGTACTTC; CDR3aa: CASSRRGGTGGQETQYF
d_gene: NA; j_gene: TRBJ1-3; abundance: NA; len: 16; v_gene: TRBV18; CDR3nt: TGTGCCAGCTCACTAGGCCAGATCGACTCTGGAAACACCATATATTTT; CDR3aa: CASSLGQIDSGNTIYF
d_gene: TRBD1; j_gene: TRBJ2-7; abundance: NA; len: 15; v_gene: TRBV15; CDR3nt: TGTGCCAGCAGCTCCGGGACAGGGACAAGCTACGAGCAGTACTTC; CDR3aa: CASSSGTGTSYEQYF
d_gene: NA; j_gene: TRBJ2-7; abundance: few; len: 13; v_gene: TRBV20-1; CDR3nt: TGCAGTGCTAGAGGGCGAGCGTACGACGAGCAGTACTTC; CDR3aa: CSARGRAYDEQYF
d_gene: NA; j_gene: TRBJ1-5; abundance: many; len: 14; v_gene: TRBV24-1; CDR3nt: TGTGCCACCAGTGATAGCGGGGGCAATCAGCCCCAGCATTTT; CDR3aa: CATSDSGGNQPQHF
d_gene: NA; j_gene: TRBJ1-6; abundance: few; len: 15; v_gene: TRBV2; CDR3nt: TGTGCCAGCAGTTTAGGTGGGACGGCCGTTTCACCCCTCCACTTT; CDR3aa: CASSLGGTAVSPLHF
d_gene: NA; j_gene: TRBJ2-7; abundance: few; len: 13; v_gene: TRBV6-5; CDR3nt: TGTGCCAGCAGTTATAGGGGCGCCAACGAGCAGTACTTC; CDR3aa: CASSYRGANEQYF